The 19 T cell receptor beta chains below come from one sample, sequenced in a study of CXCR3-negative and CXCR3-positive naive CD8 T cells. The authors made the TRB cDNA libraries by 5' RACE using UMI labels. From its re-call of the 5' RACE reads, TCRdb lists each CDR3 protein once, without DNA. Here the sample table reports approximately 56,000 distinct CDR3 sequences. The sequenced sample consisted of naive CXCR3- CD8+ T cells from blood. Subset given: CD45RO-CCR7+CD27+CD95- naive CD8+ T cells lacking CXCR3 (TNR3-). These receptors were obtained from a human donor in good health. Some clones in this sample may be carry-over from other donors' samples.

The chain carries TRBV4-3 and TRBJ2-7; TCRdb's D gene call, TRBD1, goes unchecked for lack of DNA. The CDR3 is made up of 13 amino acids. CDR1 is LGHNA, CDR2 YSLEER, per germline. The CDR3: CASSRGVSYEQYF.

The chain employs TRBV7-2 and TRBJ1-5; TCRdb's D call of TRBD1 is untestable without DNA. This CDR3 contains 17 residues. Germline V gene sequence: CDR1 SGHTA, CDR2 FQGNSA. This chain's CDR3 is CASSLGDRGDGHQPQHF.

The chain is built from TRBV29-1 and TRBJ2-1; the TCRdb call, TRBD1, lacks DNA for checking. The CDR3 is 14 residues long. Germline V gives CDR1 SQVTM, CDR2 ANQGSEA. The CDR3 here is CSVEGRDRYNEQFF.

CDR3 residues: CATKLGAGDYQPQHF. The V and J genes are TRBV15 and TRBJ1-5; the TCRdb D gene call, TRBD1, has no DNA to confirm it. The CDR3 spans 15 residues. Germline assignment: CDR1 LNHNV and CDR2 YYDKDF (reference sequence).

The chain joins TRBV2 to TRBJ2-3; with no DNA, the TCRdb D assignment of TRBD2 cannot be verified. This CDR3 has 16 amino acids. The germline gives CDR1 SNHLY, CDR2 FYNNEI. CDR3 sequence reads: CASSPRTSGSADTQYF.

The CDR3 here is CASSPISGAADTQYF. V usage is TRBV12-3 or TRBV12-4 and J usage is TRBJ2-3; TCRdb proposes TRBD2, but this gene call is untestable without DNA. CDR3 length: 15 amino acids.

The J gene is TRBJ2-3, the V gene TRBV7-8; as DNA is missing, the TRBD2 call by TCRdb cannot be tested. CDR3 size: 15 residues. Per the germline V gene, CDR1 is SGHVS and CDR2 is FQNEAQ. The CDR3 loop reads CASSQLAGPADTQYF.

The gene calls are TRBV12-3 or TRBV12-4 and TRBJ2-5; TCRdb designates TRBD1, a call that cannot be tested without DNA. The CDR3 sequence is 20 residues long. The CDR3 sequence is CASSFWTGGVGGQYQETQYF.

The chain uses TRBV7-9 and TRBJ2-2; TCRdb indicates TRBD1, and absent DNA this call remains unverified. Germline V gives CDR1 SEHNR, CDR2 FQNEAQ (reference sequence). CDR3 length: 16 amino acids. The CDR3 sequence is CASSLIGTGNTGELFF. Using reference TRBV7-9 and TRBJ2-2 for the parts outside the CDR3, the full variable domain is DTGVSQNPRHKITKRGQNVTFRCDPISEHNRLYWYRQTLGQGPEFLTYFQNEAQLEKSRLLSDRFSAERPKGSFSTLEIQRTEQGDSAMYLCASSLIGTGNTGELFFGEGSRLTVL.

V usage is TRBV29-1 and J usage is TRBJ1-2; the D gene TCRdb calls, TRBD1, cannot be checked with no DNA. The germline gives CDR1 SQVTM, CDR2 ANQGSEA. The CDR3 extends over 11 amino acids. This chain's CDR3 is CSVIGGYGYTF.

The chain is built from TRBV12-3 or TRBV12-4 and TRBJ2-3; TCRdb picks TRBD1, but there is no DNA to check that call. CDR3 length equals 17 residues. CDR3: CASRGTEPRFRLDTQYF.

This chain links TRBV29-1 with TRBJ2-7; TCRdb selects TRBD1, and the lack of DNA leaves this call unchecked. CDR3 length: 14 residues. CDR1 and CDR2 from the germline V gene are SQVTM and ANQGSEA. CDR3 amino acids: CSVISRTGQYEQYF.

CDR3 in amino acids: CSVRDSPLDEQFF. This chain connects TRBV29-1 to TRBJ2-1; TCRdb's D call, TRBD1, is unchecked because there is no DNA. The CDR3 consists of 13 residues. Germline loops: CDR1 SQVTM, CDR2 ANQGSEA.

The gene calls are TRBV11-2 and TRBJ2-4; with no DNA, the TCRdb D assignment of TRBD2 cannot be verified. The CDR3 is 15 amino acids. The germline V gene has CDR1 SGHAT and CDR2 FQNNGV. The CDR3: CASSLFAREGNIQYF.

The chain couples TRBV20-1 to TRBJ1-3; lacking DNA, the TRBD1 call made by TCRdb goes unchecked. The CDR3 totals 16 residues. The germline CDR1 and CDR2 sequences are DFQATT and SNEGSKA (reference sequence). This chain's CDR3 is CSARGPPKGSGNTIYF.

The chain combines TRBV20-1 with TRBJ2-3; the TCRdb call, TRBD1, lacks DNA for checking. CDR3 length: 15 amino acids. From germline, CDR1 is DFQATT and CDR2 SNEGSKA (reference sequence). The CDR3 loop is CSAIEWGSHTDTQYF.

The chain uses TRBV29-1 and TRBJ2-2. Germline CDR1 and CDR2: SQVTM and ANQGSEA. The CDR3 covers 13 residues. CDR3 loop: CSVETAGSWELFF.

This chain joins TRBV5-1 and TRBJ2-7. The CDR3 runs to 15 residues. The germline CDR1 and CDR2 sequences are SGHRS and YFSETQ. CDR3 in amino acids: CASRSTEYPSYEQYF. Supplemented by reference TRBV5-1 and TRBJ2-7, the full variable domain reads KAGVTQTPRYLIKTRGQQVTLSCSPISGHRSVSWYQQTPGQGLQFLFEYFSETQRNKGNFPGRFSGRQFSNSRSEMNVSTLELGDSALYLCASRSTEYPSYEQYFGPGTRLTVT.

The rearrangement uses TRBV19 and TRBJ2-1; TCRdb returns TRBD1, unconfirmable since there is no DNA. Germline-derived CDR1 and CDR2 are LNHDA and SQIVND (reference sequence). This CDR3 spans 19 amino acids. The CDR3 loop reads CATSSDRDPRPRSYNEQFF.